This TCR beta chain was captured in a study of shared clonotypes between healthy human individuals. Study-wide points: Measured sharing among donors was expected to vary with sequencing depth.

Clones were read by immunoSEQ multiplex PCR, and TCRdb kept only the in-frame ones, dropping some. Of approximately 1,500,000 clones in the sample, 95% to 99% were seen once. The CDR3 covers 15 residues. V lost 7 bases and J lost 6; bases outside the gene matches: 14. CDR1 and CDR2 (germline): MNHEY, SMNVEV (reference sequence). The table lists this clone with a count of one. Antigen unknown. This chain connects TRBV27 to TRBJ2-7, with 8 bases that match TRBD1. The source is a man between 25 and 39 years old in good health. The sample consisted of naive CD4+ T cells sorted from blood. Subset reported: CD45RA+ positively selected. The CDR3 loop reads CASTPTDRVSGEQYF. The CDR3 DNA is TGTGCCAGCACTCCGACGGACAGGGTGAGTGGCGAGCAGTACTTC.